The entry that follows covers one TCR beta chain sequence. Its target is not known. CDR1 is KGHDR and CDR2 is SFDVKD in the germline V gene. This CDR3 has 12 residues. The germline V and J ends were trimmed by 4 bases and 5 bases, with 7 bases remaining between them. Preparation of the TCRbeta library used unique molecular identifiers. TCRdb reprocessed the PCR reads via MiXCR and lists one record per CDR3 protein. The sample has under 450,000 distinct CDR3 sequences, under 20% seen once. This entry belongs to a study of T-cell reconstitution after alpha-beta-depleted transplantation in children. Study conclusions and caveats: T-cell counts and diversity were attributed mostly to newly produced T cells one year after transplant.

The genes are TRBV24-1 and TRBJ2-5; D is uncertain. The sequenced sample was PBMCs, mostly from graft donor cells, obtained 360 days after TCRalphabeta/CD19-depleted stem cell transplant. This TCR was recovered from a boy under three years old who had a stem cell transplant for Wiskott-Aldrich syndrome, so the T cells may come from the graft donor. The CDR3 here is CATSDRVETQYF. In nucleotides, the CDR3 is TGTGCCACCAGTGACCGGGTGGAGACCCAGTACTTC.